This T cell receptor beta chain stems from a study of cytomegalovirus exposure and HLA in healthy donors. J lost 2 bases, V lost 2 bases, and 24 bases had no gene match. From germline, CDR1 is LGHNA and CDR2 YSLEER. This CDR3 comprises 21 residues. Sequencing used immunoSEQ multiplex PCR; TCRdb keeps in-frame clones, though not all of them. The table shows some 69,000 clones, with approximately 96% occurring only once. The chain links TRBV4-3 to TRBJ2-7; 7 bases are shared with TRBD1. This sequence originates from a man between 18 and 35 years old in good health and CMV-seropositive. The sequenced sample consisted of PBMCs. The CDR3 loop reads CASSQRSSGGQEPVGTYEQYF. In DNA, the CDR3 is TGCGCCAGCAGCCAAAGGTCCTCAGGGGGTCAGGAACCGGTTGGGACCTACGAGCAGTACTTC.